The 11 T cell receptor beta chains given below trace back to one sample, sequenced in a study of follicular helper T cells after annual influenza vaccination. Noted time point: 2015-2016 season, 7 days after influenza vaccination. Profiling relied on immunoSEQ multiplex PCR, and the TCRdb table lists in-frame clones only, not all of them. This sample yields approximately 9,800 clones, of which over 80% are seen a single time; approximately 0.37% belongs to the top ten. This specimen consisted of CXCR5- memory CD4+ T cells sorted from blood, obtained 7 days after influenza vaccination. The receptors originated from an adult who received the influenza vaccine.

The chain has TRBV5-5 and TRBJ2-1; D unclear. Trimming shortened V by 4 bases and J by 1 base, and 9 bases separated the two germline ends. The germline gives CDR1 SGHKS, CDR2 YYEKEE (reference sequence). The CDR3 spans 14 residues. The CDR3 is CASSLRESYNEQFF. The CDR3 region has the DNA TGTGCCAGCAGCCTCAGAGAGTCCTACAATGAGCAGTTCTTC.

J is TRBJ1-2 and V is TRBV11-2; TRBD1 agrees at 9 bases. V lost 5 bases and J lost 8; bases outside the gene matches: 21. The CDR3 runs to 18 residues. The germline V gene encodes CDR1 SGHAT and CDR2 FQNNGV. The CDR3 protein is CASSDLKVSGQGSWGYTF. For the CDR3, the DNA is TGTGCCAGCAGCGATCTGAAGGTTTCGGGACAGGGTAGTTGGGGCTACACCTTC.

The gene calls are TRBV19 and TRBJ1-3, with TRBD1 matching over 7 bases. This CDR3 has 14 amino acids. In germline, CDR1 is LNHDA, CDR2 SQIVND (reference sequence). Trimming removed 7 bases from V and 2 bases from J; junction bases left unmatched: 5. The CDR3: CASNPGTAGNTIYF. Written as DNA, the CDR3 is TGTGCCAGTAACCCCGGGACAGCTGGAAACACCATATATTTT.

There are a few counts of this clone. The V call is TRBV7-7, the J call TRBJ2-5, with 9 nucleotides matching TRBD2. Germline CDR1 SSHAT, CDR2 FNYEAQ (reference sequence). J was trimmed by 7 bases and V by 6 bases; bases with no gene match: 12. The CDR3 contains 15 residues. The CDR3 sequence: CASSVSGGPWVTQYF. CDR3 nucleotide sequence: TGTGCCAGCAGTGTTAGCGGGGGCCCCTGGGTGACCCAGTACTTC.

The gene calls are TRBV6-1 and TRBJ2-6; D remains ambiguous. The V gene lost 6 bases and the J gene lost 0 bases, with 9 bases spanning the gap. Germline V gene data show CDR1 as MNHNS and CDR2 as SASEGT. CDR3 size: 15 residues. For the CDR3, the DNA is TGTGCCAGCAGAGAAACAGCCTCTGGGGCCAACGTCCTGACTTTC. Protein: CASRETASGANVLTF.

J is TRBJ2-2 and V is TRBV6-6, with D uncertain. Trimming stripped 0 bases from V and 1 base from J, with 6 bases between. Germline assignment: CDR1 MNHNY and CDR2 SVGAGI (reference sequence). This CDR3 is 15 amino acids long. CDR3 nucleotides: TGTGCCAGCAGTTACTCTGTCTTGAACACCGGGGAGCTGTTTTTT. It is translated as CASSYSVLNTGELFF.

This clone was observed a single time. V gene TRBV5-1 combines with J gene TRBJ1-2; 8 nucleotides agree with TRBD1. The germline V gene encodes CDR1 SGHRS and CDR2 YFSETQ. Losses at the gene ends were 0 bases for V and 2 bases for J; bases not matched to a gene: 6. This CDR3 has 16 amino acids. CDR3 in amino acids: CASSLDGTGANYGYTF. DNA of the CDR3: TGCGCCAGCAGCTTGGATGGGACAGGCGCGAACTATGGCTACACCTTC.

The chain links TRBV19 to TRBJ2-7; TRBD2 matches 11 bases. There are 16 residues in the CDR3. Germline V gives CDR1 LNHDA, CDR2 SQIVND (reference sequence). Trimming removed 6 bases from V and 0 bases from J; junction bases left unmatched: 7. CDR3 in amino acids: CASSPGTSGNSYEQYF. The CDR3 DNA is TGTGCCAGTAGCCCCGGGACTAGCGGTAACTCCTACGAGCAGTACTTC.

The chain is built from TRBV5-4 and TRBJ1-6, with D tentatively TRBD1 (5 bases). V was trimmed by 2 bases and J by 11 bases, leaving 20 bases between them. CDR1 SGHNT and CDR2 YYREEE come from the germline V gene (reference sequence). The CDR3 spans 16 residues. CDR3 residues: CASSFGGRGTTTPLHF. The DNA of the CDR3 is TGTGCCAGCAGCTTTGGAGGCCGTGGGACTACAACACCCCTCCACTTT.

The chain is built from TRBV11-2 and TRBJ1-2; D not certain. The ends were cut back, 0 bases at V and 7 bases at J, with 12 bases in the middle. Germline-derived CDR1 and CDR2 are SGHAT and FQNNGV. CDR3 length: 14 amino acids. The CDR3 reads CASSLESMVGGYTF. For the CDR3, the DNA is TGTGCCAGCAGCTTAGAGAGCATGGTGGGTGGCTACACCTTC.

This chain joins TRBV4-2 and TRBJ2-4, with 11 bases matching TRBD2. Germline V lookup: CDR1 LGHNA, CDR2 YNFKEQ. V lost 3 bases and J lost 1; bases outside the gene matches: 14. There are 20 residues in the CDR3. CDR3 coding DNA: TGTGCCAGCAGCCAGGGTAGCGGGGGGGCCTTCGGGTTTGCCAAAAACATTCAGTACTTC. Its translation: CASSQGSGGAFGFAKNIQYF.